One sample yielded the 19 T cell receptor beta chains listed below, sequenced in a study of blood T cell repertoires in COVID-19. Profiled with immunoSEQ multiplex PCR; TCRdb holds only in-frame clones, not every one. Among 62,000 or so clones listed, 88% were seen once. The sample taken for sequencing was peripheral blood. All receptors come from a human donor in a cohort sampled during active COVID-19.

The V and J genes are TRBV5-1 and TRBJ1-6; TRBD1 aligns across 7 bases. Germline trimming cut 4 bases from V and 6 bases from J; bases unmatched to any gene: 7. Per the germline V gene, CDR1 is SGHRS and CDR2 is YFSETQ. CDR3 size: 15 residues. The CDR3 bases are TGCGCCAGCAGCGGACAGGCGGGGTTTAATTCACCCCTCCACTTT. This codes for CASSGQAGFNSPLHF.

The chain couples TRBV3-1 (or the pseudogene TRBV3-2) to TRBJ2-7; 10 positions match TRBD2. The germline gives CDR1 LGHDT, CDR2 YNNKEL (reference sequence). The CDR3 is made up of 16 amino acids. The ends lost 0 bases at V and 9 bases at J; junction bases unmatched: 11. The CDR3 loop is CASSQDLLAGRSWQYF. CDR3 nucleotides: TGTGCCAGCAGCCAAGACTTACTAGCGGGAAGGTCTTGGCAGTACTTC.

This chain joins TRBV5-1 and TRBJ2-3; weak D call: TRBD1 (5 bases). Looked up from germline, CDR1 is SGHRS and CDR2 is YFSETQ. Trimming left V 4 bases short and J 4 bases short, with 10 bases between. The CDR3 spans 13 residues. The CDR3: CASSTAGSDTQYF. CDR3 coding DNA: TGCGCCAGCAGCACCGCAGGGTCAGATACGCAGTATTTT.

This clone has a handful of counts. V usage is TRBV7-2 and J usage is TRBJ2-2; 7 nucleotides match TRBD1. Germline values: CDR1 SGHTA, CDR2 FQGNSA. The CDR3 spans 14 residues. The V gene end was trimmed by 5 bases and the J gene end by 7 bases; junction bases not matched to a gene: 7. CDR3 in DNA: TGTGCCAGCAGCAGACAGGGTGTCAACGGGGAGCTGTTTTTT. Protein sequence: CASSRQGVNGELFF.

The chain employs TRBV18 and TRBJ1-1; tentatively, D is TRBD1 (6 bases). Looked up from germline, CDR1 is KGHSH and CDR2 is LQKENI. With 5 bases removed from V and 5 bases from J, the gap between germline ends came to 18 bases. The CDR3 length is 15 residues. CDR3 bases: TGTGCCAGCTCATCCAACAGCAACCAGGGGACTGAAGCTTTCTTT. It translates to CASSSNSNQGTEAFF.

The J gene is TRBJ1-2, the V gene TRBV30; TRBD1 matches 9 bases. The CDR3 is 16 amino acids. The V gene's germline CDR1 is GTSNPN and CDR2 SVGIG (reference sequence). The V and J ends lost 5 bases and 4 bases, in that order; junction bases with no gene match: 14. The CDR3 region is CAWVKTGTGNSYGYTF. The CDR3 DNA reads TGTGCCTGGGTTAAAACCGGGACAGGGAATAGCTATGGCTACACCTTC.

The CDR3 is CASSRGQDTGELFF. The CDR3 DNA follows: TGTGCCAGCAGTCGAGGACAGGACACCGGGGAGCTGTTTTTT. The chain couples TRBV27 to TRBJ2-2; 7 bases agree with TRBD1. This CDR3 comprises 14 residues. The J segment lost 3 bases and the V segment lost 5 bases, leaving 3 bases of the junction unmatched. Germline V lookup: CDR1 MNHEY, CDR2 SMNVEV (reference sequence).

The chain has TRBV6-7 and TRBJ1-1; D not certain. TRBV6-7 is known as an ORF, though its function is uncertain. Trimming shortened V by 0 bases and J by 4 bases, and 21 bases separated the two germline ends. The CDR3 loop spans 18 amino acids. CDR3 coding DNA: TGTGCCAGCAGTTACTCGAGGGCAGCCATCCGAGTGAGCACTGAAGCTTTCTTT. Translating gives CASSYSRAAIRVSTEAFF.

Here the CDR3 reads CASSQKTEAFF. The CDR3 nucleotides are TGTGCCAGCAGCCAGAAGACTGAAGCTTTCTTT. The chain joins TRBV11-2 to TRBJ1-1; D not certain. Germline V gene data show CDR1 as SGHAT and CDR2 as FQNNGV. The CDR3 loop spans 11 amino acids. V was cut by 5 bases and J by 5 bases, with 6 bases left in between.

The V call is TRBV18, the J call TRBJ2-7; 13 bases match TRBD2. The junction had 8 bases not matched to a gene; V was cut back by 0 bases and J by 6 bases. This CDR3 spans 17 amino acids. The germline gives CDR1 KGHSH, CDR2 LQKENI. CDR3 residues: CASSPPLAGGRWVEQYF. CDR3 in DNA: TGTGCCAGCTCACCACCACTAGCGGGAGGGCGGTGGGTCGAGCAGTACTTC.

Written as DNA, the CDR3 is TGCGCCAGCAGCTCTGGACAGGGGTTATACTTC. Translating gives CASSSGQGLYF. V usage is TRBV5-1 and J usage is TRBJ2-7; TRBD1 agrees at 9 bases. With V trimmed by 3 bases and J by 13 bases, 5 bases remained unmatched. Germline values: CDR1 SGHRS, CDR2 YFSETQ. CDR3 length: 11 residues.

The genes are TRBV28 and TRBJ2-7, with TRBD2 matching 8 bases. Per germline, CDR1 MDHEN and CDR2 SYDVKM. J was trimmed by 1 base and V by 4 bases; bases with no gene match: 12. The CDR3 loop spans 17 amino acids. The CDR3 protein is CASSSLRLASISYEQYF. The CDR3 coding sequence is TGTGCCAGCAGTTCGCTCCGACTAGCGAGCATATCCTACGAGCAGTACTTC.

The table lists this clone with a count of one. CDR3 loop: CASRLGDISYEQYF. For the CDR3, the DNA is TGTGCCAGCCGCCTCGGGGACATCTCCTACGAGCAGTACTTC. V is TRBV6-5 and J is TRBJ2-7, with D perhaps matching TRBD1 (6 bases). The CDR3 runs to 14 residues. Between the trimmed V and J ends, which lost 8 bases and 0 bases, there was a span of 14 bases. Germline CDR1 is MNHEY and CDR2 is SVGAGI.

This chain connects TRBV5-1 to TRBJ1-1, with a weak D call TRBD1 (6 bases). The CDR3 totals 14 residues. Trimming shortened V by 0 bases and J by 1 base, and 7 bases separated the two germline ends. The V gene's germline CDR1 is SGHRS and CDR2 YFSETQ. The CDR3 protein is CASSLGRGNTEAFF. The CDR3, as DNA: TGCGCCAGCAGCTTGGGCAGGGGGAACACTGAAGCTTTCTTT.

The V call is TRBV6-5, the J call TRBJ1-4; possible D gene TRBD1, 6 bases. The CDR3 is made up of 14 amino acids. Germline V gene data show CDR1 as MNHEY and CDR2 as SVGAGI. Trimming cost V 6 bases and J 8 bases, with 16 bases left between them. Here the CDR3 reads CASRSQGAYEKLFF. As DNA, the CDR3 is TGTGCCAGCAGGTCACAGGGAGCCTACGAAAAACTGTTTTTT.

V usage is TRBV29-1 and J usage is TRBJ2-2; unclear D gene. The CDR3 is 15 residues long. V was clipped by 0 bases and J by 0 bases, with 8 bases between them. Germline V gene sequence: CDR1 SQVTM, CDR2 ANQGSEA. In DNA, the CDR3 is TGCAGCGTTGAAGATAGCAGTACGAACACCGGGGAGCTGTTTTTT. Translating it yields CSVEDSSTNTGELFF.

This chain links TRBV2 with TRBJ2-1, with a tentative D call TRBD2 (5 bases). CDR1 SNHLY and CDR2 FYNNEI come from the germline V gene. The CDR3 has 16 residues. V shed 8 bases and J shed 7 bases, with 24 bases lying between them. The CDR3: CASGEQISKSRNEQFF. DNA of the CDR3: TGTGCCAGCGGGGAGCAGATATCTAAGTCGAGGAATGAGCAGTTCTTC.

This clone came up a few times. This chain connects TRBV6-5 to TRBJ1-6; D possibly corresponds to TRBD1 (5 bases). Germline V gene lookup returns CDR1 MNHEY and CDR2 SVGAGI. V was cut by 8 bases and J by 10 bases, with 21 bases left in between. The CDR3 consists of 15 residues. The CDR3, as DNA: TGTGCCAGCGGGGGACTGTTTAGTACAAGCTCACCCCTCCACTTT. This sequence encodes CASGGLFSTSSPLHF.

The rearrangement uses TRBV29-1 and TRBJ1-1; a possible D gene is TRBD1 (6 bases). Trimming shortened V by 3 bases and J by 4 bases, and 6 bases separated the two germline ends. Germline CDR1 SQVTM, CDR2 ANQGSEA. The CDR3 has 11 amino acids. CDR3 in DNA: TGCAGCGTTGACAGGGGCACTGAAGCTTTCTTT. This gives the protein CSVDRGTEAFF.